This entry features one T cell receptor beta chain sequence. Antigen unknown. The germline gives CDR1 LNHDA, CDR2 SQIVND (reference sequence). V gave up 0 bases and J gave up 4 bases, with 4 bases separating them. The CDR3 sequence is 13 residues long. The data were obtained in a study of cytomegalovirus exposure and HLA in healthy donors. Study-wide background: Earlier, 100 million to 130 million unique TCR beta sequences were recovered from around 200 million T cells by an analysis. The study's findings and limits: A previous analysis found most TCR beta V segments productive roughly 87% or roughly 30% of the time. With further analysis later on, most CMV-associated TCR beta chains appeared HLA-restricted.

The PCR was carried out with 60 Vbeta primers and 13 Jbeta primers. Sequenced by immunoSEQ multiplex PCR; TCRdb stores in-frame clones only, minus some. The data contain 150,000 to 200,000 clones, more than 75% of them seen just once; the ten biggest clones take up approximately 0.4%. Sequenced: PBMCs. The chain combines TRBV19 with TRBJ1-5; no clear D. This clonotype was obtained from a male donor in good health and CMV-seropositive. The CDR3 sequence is CASSIDGNQPQHF. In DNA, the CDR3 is TGTGCCAGTAGTATAGACGGGAATCAGCCCCAGCATTTT. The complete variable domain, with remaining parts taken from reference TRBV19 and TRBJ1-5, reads DGGITQSPKYLFRKEGQNVTLSCEQNLNHDAMYWYRQDPGQGLRLIYYSQIVNDFQKGDIAEGYSVSREKKESFPLTVTSAQKNPTAFYLCASSIDGNQPQHFGDGTRLSIL.